The 31 T cell receptor beta chains given below trace back to one sample, sequenced in a study of shared clonotypes between healthy human individuals. Sequencing used immunoSEQ multiplex PCR; TCRdb keeps in-frame clones, though not all of them. Of roughly 500,000 clones in the sample, around 79% were seen once. Sequenced input: PBMCs. These receptor sequences come from a woman aged 40 to 50 in good health. Some clones in this sample may be carry-over from other donors' samples.

The chain has TRBV7-9 and TRBJ1-3; TRBD1 might be the D (5 bases). The CDR3 has 14 residues. CDR1 is SEHNR and CDR2 is FQNEAQ in the germline V gene (reference sequence). Trimming stripped 8 bases from V and 0 bases from J, with 11 bases between. CDR3 in DNA: TGTGCCAGCCTTACAGGACCCTCTGGAAACACCATATATTTT. This sequence encodes CASLTGPSGNTIYF.

In its sample, this clone was seen a few times. The rearrangement joins TRBV7-3 to TRBJ2-1; 11 bases map to TRBD2. J was trimmed by 8 bases and V by 5 bases; bases with no gene match: 8. Germline CDR1 is SGHTA and CDR2 is FQGTGA. This CDR3 contains 15 residues. The CDR3 is CASSPLAGGGHEQFF. DNA for the CDR3: TGTGCCAGCAGCCCATTAGCGGGAGGGGGGCATGAGCAGTTCTTC.

The rearrangement uses TRBV7-2 and TRBJ2-7; the D call may be TRBD1 or TRBD2 (5 bases each). The CDR3 covers 12 residues. Looked up from germline, CDR1 is SGHTA and CDR2 is FQGNSA. Deletions cut 5 bases from V and 7 bases from J, with 12 bases between. CDR3 DNA sequence: TGTGCCAGCAGCCTCTCGTGGGGGGAGCAGTACTTC. Protein sequence: CASSLSWGEQYF.

V is TRBV5-1 and J is TRBJ2-1; 11 nucleotides line up with TRBD2. CDR1 is SGHRS and CDR2 is YFSETQ in the germline V gene. CDR3 length equals 17 residues. Trimming removed 4 bases from V and 3 bases from J; junction bases left unmatched: 9. This CDR3 is CASSPRWGTSGYNEQFF. The CDR3 nucleotides read TGCGCCAGCAGCCCCCGCTGGGGGACTAGCGGCTACAATGAGCAGTTCTTC.

This sequence joins TRBV7-2 and TRBJ2-7; 10 bases agree with TRBD2. Trimming at V came to 2 bases and at J to 4 bases, leaving 2 bases not matched to a gene. The CDR3 length is 14 residues. Germline values: CDR1 SGHTA, CDR2 FQGNSA. The CDR3 protein is CASSLLAGVYEQYF. The CDR3 region has the DNA TGTGCCAGCAGCTTACTAGCGGGAGTATACGAGCAGTACTTC.

The chain uses TRBV7-3 and TRBJ2-5; 9 nucleotides agree with TRBD2. Germline trimming cut 1 base from V and 4 bases from J; bases unmatched to any gene: 7. Germline lookup yields CDR1 SGHTA and CDR2 FQGTGA. CDR3 length equals 16 residues. For the CDR3, the DNA is TGTGCCAGCAGCTTAAACGCGGGAGGGACTGGAGAGACCCAGTACTTC. Residues: CASSLNAGGTGETQYF.

The chain couples TRBV5-3 to TRBJ2-1, with 14 bases aligning to TRBD2. TRBV5-3 is annotated as an ORF whose role is uncertain. Trimming cost V 4 bases and J 4 bases; bases outside gene matches: 7. CDR3 length: 17 residues. DNA for the CDR3: TGTGCCAGAAGCCAGGGACTAGCGGGAGTGGGGTACAATGAGCAGTTCTTC. Amino acids: CARSQGLAGVGYNEQFF.

The chain combines TRBV11-2 with TRBJ2-1; D remains unclear. The V end lost 5 bases, the J end lost 10 bases, and 9 bases lay between the germline ends. Germline V gives CDR1 SGHAT, CDR2 FQNNGV. This CDR3 has 11 amino acids. The CDR3 nucleotides are TGTGCCAGCAGCCGTTACCCAGAGCAGTTCTTC. Translating it yields CASSRYPEQFF.

This sequence joins TRBV18 and TRBJ1-1, with D tentatively TRBD1 (5 bases). This CDR3 has 16 residues. V was trimmed by 5 bases and J by 2 bases, leaving 18 bases between them. The V gene's germline CDR1 is KGHSH and CDR2 LQKENI. CDR3 sequence reads: CASSALGGGGNTEAFF. CDR3 nucleotides: TGTGCCAGCTCAGCCCTCGGTGGGGGAGGTAACACTGAAGCTTTCTTT.

As for this clone: A much larger clone differs from this one at a single base, so this may be a read error. This chain joins TRBV5-5 and TRBJ1-2; maybe TRBD1 (5 bases). CDR1 is SGHKS, CDR2 YYEKEE, per germline (reference sequence). This CDR3 comprises 13 residues. With 0 bases removed from V and 4 bases from J, the gap between germline ends came to 7 bases. The CDR3 sequence: CASSLGGLYGYTF. DNA of the CDR3: TGTGCCAGCAGCTTGGGGGGCCTCTATGGCTACACCTTC.

The chain uses TRBV10-3 and TRBJ2-5; D perhaps matches TRBD2 (7 bases). The V gene's germline CDR1 is ENHRY and CDR2 SYGVKD. CDR3 length equals 14 residues. V was trimmed by 6 bases and J by 5 bases, leaving 16 bases between them. CDR3: CAISGGGGWETQYF. CDR3 sequence (DNA): TGTGCCATCAGCGGGGGAGGGGGATGGGAGACCCAGTACTTC.

As for this clone: Additional DNA sequences in this sample encode the identical CDR3. This chain links TRBV5-1 with TRBJ2-5; D uncertain. Per the germline V gene, CDR1 is SGHRS and CDR2 is YFSETQ. Trimming cost V 4 bases and J 1 base, with 11 bases left between them. This CDR3 has 14 residues. The CDR3 reads CASSPGSTQETQYF. DNA of the CDR3: TGCGCCAGCAGCCCCGGAAGTACCCAAGAGACCCAGTACTTC.

The rearrangement uses TRBV19 and TRBJ2-3; D remains unclear. Germline values: CDR1 LNHDA, CDR2 SQIVND (reference sequence). This CDR3 spans 13 amino acids. The germline V and J ends were trimmed by 7 bases and 2 bases, with 10 bases remaining between them. CDR3 bases: TGTGCCAGTATGCACAGTTTCACAGATACGCAGTATTTT. It yields the protein CASMHSFTDTQYF.

The rearrangement joins TRBV5-1 to TRBJ2-1; 10 bases align to TRBD2. In germline, CDR1 is SGHRS, CDR2 YFSETQ. Unmatched junction bases numbered 5, after V lost 0 bases and J lost 8 bases. The CDR3 consists of 15 residues. The chain's CDR3 is CASSLDLAGAYEQFF. CDR3 coding DNA: TGCGCCAGCAGCTTGGATCTAGCGGGAGCCTATGAGCAGTTCTTC.

The genes are TRBV6-6 and TRBJ1-3; no reliable D call. The CDR3 loop spans 14 amino acids. The V end lost 2 bases, the J end lost 0 bases, and 5 bases lay between the germline ends. The germline V gene has CDR1 MNHNY and CDR2 SVGAGI (reference sequence). CDR3 DNA sequence: TGTGCCAGCAGTTACGGGTACTCTGGAAACACCATATATTTT. Its translation: CASSYGYSGNTIYF.

V gene TRBV7-2 combines with J gene TRBJ2-7; TRBD2 agrees at 14 bases. Germline CDR1 reads SGHTA; CDR2 reads FQGNSA. There are 18 residues in the CDR3. The J segment lost 0 bases and the V segment lost 1 base, leaving 5 bases of the junction unmatched. The CDR3 DNA reads as TGTGCCAGCAGCTTAGGGACTAGCGGGAGGCCGAGCTCCTACGAGCAGTACTTC. Its protein product is CASSLGTSGRPSSYEQYF. The full variable domain, in which reference TRBV7-2 and TRBJ2-7 provide the parts outside the CDR3, is GAGVSQSPSNKVTEKGKDVELRCDPISGHTALYWYRQSLGQGLEFLIYFQGNSAPDKSGLPSDRFSAERTGGSVSTLTIQRTQQEDSAVYLCASSLGTSGRPSSYEQYFGPGTRLTVT.

This clone showed up just once. The rearrangement links TRBV2 to TRBJ2-4, with D perhaps given as TRBD1 or TRBD2 (5 bases each). Germline V gives CDR1 SNHLY, CDR2 FYNNEI. This CDR3 is 13 amino acids long. V was pared by 7 bases and J by 8 bases, with 15 bases between. The CDR3 nucleotides read TGTGCCAGCATGCTGAGGGGCGGGTACATTCAGTACTTC. Translated, it gives CASMLRGGYIQYF.

This clone was counted many times. The gene calls are TRBV14 and TRBJ2-7; D may be TRBD2 (5 bases). The ends were cut back, 4 bases at V and 6 bases at J, with 13 bases in the middle. Germline V gives CDR1 SGHDN, CDR2 FVKESK. The CDR3 is 13 amino acids. The DNA of the CDR3 is TGTGCCAGCAGCCCACTAGAGGTCCGCGAGCAGTACTTC. This sequence encodes CASSPLEVREQYF.

The genes are TRBV30 and TRBJ2-2; D is unresolved. From germline, CDR1 is GTSNPN and CDR2 SVGIG (reference sequence). The CDR3 is 12 amino acids. Between the trimmed V and J ends, which lost 8 bases and 0 bases, there was a span of 7 bases. The CDR3 DNA follows: TGTGCCGGCTGGTCGAACACCGGGGAGCTGTTTTTT. Translation: CAGWSNTGELFF.

This clone was recorded a few times. The chain is built from TRBV7-2 and TRBJ1-1, with D possibly being TRBD1 (5 bases). Trimming removed 5 bases from V and 7 bases from J, with 14 bases in between. Germline CDR1 SGHTA, CDR2 FQGNSA. This CDR3 spans 13 amino acids. CDR3 protein: CASSRGAEGEAFF. DNA for the CDR3: TGTGCCAGCAGCCGGGGCGCAGAAGGTGAAGCTTTCTTT.

This clone was observed a few times. The chain couples TRBV18 to TRBJ2-3; D assignment may be TRBD1 or TRBD2 (5 bases each). V shed 6 bases and J shed 5 bases, with 15 bases lying between them. The CDR3 has 14 amino acids. Germline CDR1 is KGHSH and CDR2 is LQKENI. The CDR3: CASSSGTAGDTQYF. For the CDR3, the DNA is TGTGCCAGCTCCTCCGGGACCGCGGGAGATACGCAGTATTTT.

This clone was seen once. The chain employs TRBV15 and TRBJ2-5; D possibly corresponds to TRBD2 (5 bases). Germline CDR1 is LNHNV and CDR2 is YYDKDF (reference sequence). V shed 0 bases and J shed 2 bases, with 10 bases lying between them. The CDR3 has 15 residues. The CDR3, as DNA: TGTGCCACCAGCAGAGATCGTCGGGGACAAGAGACCCAGTACTTC. It specifies CATSRDRRGQETQYF.

The J gene is TRBJ1-1, the V gene TRBV29-1; D perhaps matches TRBD1 (6 bases). There are 13 residues in the CDR3. Trimming took off 6 bases at V and 2 bases at J, with 13 bases between the two ends. CDR1 is SQVTM, CDR2 ANQGSEA, per germline. The CDR3 is CSVRDKYNTEAFF. The CDR3 nucleotides read TGCAGCGTGAGGGACAAATACAACACTGAAGCTTTCTTT.

The chain links TRBV29-1 to TRBJ2-3, with TRBD1 as a possible D gene (5 bases). The germline CDR1 and CDR2 sequences are SQVTM and ANQGSEA. Deletions cut 2 bases from V and 2 bases from J, with 8 bases between. The CDR3 runs to 13 residues. The CDR3 region has the DNA TGCAGCGTTGAAAGGGGATCCACAGATACGCAGTATTTT. This sequence encodes CSVERGSTDTQYF.

The chain is built from TRBV7-2 and TRBJ1-1, with a tentative D call TRBD1 (5 bases). Germline loops: CDR1 SGHTA, CDR2 FQGNSA. V was pared by 2 bases and J by 7 bases, with 17 bases between. The CDR3 is 15 amino acids. CDR3 in DNA: TGTGCCAGCAGCTTATCAGTTCAGGGATTTGGTGAAGCTTTCTTT. The encoded protein is CASSLSVQGFGEAFF.

The chain joins TRBV6-1 to TRBJ2-4; 8 positions agree with TRBD1. Germline values: CDR1 MNHNS, CDR2 SASEGT. The CDR3 is 14 amino acids. Trimming cost V 7 bases and J 5 bases; bases outside gene matches: 7. CDR3 protein: CASKPGQAQNIQYF. The CDR3 DNA reads TGTGCCAGCAAGCCGGGACAGGCTCAAAACATTCAGTACTTC.

This clone appeared a few times. V usage is TRBV6-6 and J usage is TRBJ2-1; 8 bases match TRBD2. Germline loops: CDR1 MNHNY, CDR2 SVGAGI (reference sequence). V lost 8 bases, J lost 0 bases, and 3 bases stayed unmatched. The CDR3 has 14 amino acids. The CDR3 region is CASATSDSYNEQFF. In nucleotides, the CDR3 is TGTGCCAGCGCGACTAGCGACTCCTACAATGAGCAGTTCTTC.

A remark on this clone: Other DNA variants within this sample encode the same CDR3. The CDR3 region has the DNA TGTGCCAGTAGTATAGATAGGGGCACAGATACGCAGTATTTT. It translates to CASSIDRGTDTQYF. This rearrangement joins TRBV19 to TRBJ2-3; D gene uncertain. CDR1 LNHDA and CDR2 SQIVND come from the germline V gene (reference sequence). The CDR3 is 14 residues long. V shed 0 bases and J shed 1 base, with 5 bases lying between them.

This chain connects TRBV4-1 to TRBJ1-2; 8 bases match TRBD1. The CDR3 spans 17 residues. The trim removed 1 base at V and 6 bases at J, leaving 13 bases unmatched. In germline, CDR1 is MGHRA, CDR2 YSYEKL. The CDR3: CASSQVIGAGGRNGYTF. In DNA form, the CDR3 reads TGCGCCAGCAGCCAAGTCATCGGGGCAGGGGGCAGGAATGGCTACACCTTC.

The chain recombines TRBV27 with TRBJ1-5; 10 bases are a match to TRBD1. Germline V gives CDR1 MNHEY, CDR2 SMNVEV (reference sequence). V dropped 1 base and J dropped 6; count of bases not matched to a gene: 3. This CDR3 is 15 amino acids long. The CDR3 is CASSLWGQGTQPQHF. CDR3 coding DNA: TGTGCCAGCAGTTTATGGGGACAGGGGACTCAGCCCCAGCATTTT.

The chain employs TRBV5-6 and TRBJ2-3; TRBD2 agrees at 7 bases. V was pared by 6 bases and J by 4 bases, with 8 bases of the junction left unmatched. CDR1 and CDR2 from the germline V gene are SGHDT and YYEEEE. This CDR3 spans 14 amino acids. CDR3 in DNA: TGTGCCAGCACGAGGGAGGGCCTCTCAGATACGCAGTATTTT. Translated, it gives CASTREGLSDTQYF.